This T cell receptor beta chain is from a study of cytomegalovirus exposure and HLA in healthy donors. Overall study results and limits: The authors enumerated some 160 TCR beta chains as linked to cytomegalovirus.

The donors formed part of the roughly 120-subject validation cohort, distinct from the roughly 640-subject first cohort. Regarding this clone: The antigen remains unidentified.

The V end lost 4 bases, the J end lost 1 base, and 14 bases lay between the germline ends. There are 15 residues in the CDR3. Germline assignment: CDR1 SGHRS and CDR2 YFSETQ. Data came from immunoSEQ multiplex PCR; TCRdb stores just in-frame clones and leaves some out. Among approximately 130,000 clones listed, more than 75% were seen once. The sample was PBMCs. The sequence was obtained from a woman aged 30 to 39 in good health and CMV-seronegative. This sequence joins TRBV5-1 and TRBJ1-1, with D tentatively TRBD1 (5 bases). The CDR3 sequence: CASSLITGANTEAFF. The CDR3 region has the DNA TGCGCCAGCAGCCTGATTACAGGAGCGAACACTGAAGCTTTCTTT.